A single sample gave rise to the 7 T cell receptor beta chains below, sequenced in a study of siplizumab effects on memory and regulatory T cells. Antigens of these TCRs are unknown. Researchers maintained the mixed lymphocyte reaction cells in coculture at 37°C for five to six days. Generated by immunoSEQ multiplex PCR, the TCRdb table keeps only in-frame clones and is missing some. Among approximately 15,000 clones listed, 35% to 45% were seen once. The sample was CFSE-low (dividing) CD4+ T cells sorted from an allogeneic mixed lymphocyte reaction. Source of these receptors: a human donor in good health; the cells came from an allogeneic mixed lymphocyte reaction. Some clones in this sample may be carry-over from other donors' samples.

In its sample, this clone was seen a few times. The V call is TRBV15, the J call TRBJ1-1; TRBD1 matches at 7 bases. V shed 3 bases and J 1 base; nucleotides not matched to a gene: 5. The CDR3 length is 15 residues. Germline-derived CDR1 and CDR2 are LNHNV and YYDKDF (reference sequence). CDR3: CATSSDRVRNTEAFF. CDR3 bases: TGTGCCACCAGCAGTGACAGGGTGAGGAACACTGAAGCTTTCTTT.

Ten or more counts support this clone. The chain carries TRBV5-1 and TRBJ2-1; the match to TRBD1 covers 9 bases. There are 15 residues in the CDR3. The J segment lost 5 bases and the V segment lost 2 bases, leaving 5 bases of the junction unmatched. Germline CDR1 and CDR2: SGHRS and YFSETQ. CDR3 sequence: CASSLNGQGHNEQFF. CDR3 bases: TGCGCCAGCAGCTTAAATGGACAGGGGCACAATGAGCAGTTCTTC.

V usage is TRBV19 and J usage is TRBJ2-7; D uncertain. The germline V gene encodes CDR1 LNHDA and CDR2 SQIVND (reference sequence). The CDR3 covers 13 residues. V gave up 1 base and J gave up 5 bases, with 9 bases separating them. As DNA, the CDR3 is TGTGCCAGTAGTATAGGGTGGAGAAACGAGCAGTACTTC. It specifies CASSIGWRNEQYF.

This clone was detected only once. The J gene is TRBJ2-1, the V gene TRBV19; D unresolved. Trimming stripped 9 bases from V and 4 bases from J, with 16 bases between. The CDR3 contains 14 residues. Germline-derived CDR1 and CDR2 are LNHDA and SQIVND (reference sequence). CDR3 in amino acids: CASGPPQDYNEQFF. The CDR3 coding sequence is TGTGCCAGCGGGCCCCCGCAAGATTACAATGAGCAGTTCTTC. The full variable domain, in which reference TRBV19 and TRBJ2-1 provide the parts outside the CDR3, is DGGITQSPKYLFRKEGQNVTLSCEQNLNHDAMYWYRQDPGQGLRLIYYSQIVNDFQKGDIAEGYSVSREKKESFPLTVTSAQKNPTAFYLCASGPPQDYNEQFFGPGTRLTVL.

The chain uses TRBV6-6 and TRBJ1-1; a possible D gene is TRBD1 (6 bases). This CDR3 contains 14 residues. V was trimmed by 6 bases and J by 1 base, leaving 12 bases between them. Germline loops: CDR1 MNHNY, CDR2 SVGAGI (reference sequence). Here the CDR3 reads CASRPPTGNTEAFF. The CDR3 DNA reads as TGTGCCAGCAGACCCCCGACAGGGAACACTGAAGCTTTCTTT.

This clone was observed at least ten times. The chain carries TRBV6-6 and TRBJ1-4; D uncertain. Trimming left V 7 bases short and J 0 bases short, with 12 bases between. Germline CDR1 and CDR2: MNHNY and SVGAGI (reference sequence). This CDR3 contains 15 residues. The CDR3 DNA reads TGTGCCAGCACGGCAAGGCCAACAACTAATGAAAAACTGTTTTTT. The encoded protein is CASTARPTTNEKLFF.

This clone is deemed large. V gene TRBV28 combines with J gene TRBJ1-3; 9 nucleotides line up with TRBD1. Germline V gene lookup returns CDR1 MDHEN and CDR2 SYDVKM. The junction had 7 bases not matched to a gene; V was cut back by 1 base and J by 0 bases. The CDR3 has 18 amino acids. The CDR3 DNA reads TGTGCCAGCAGTTTATCCCCCGGGACAGGGAACTCTGGAAACACCATATATTTT. Translated, it gives CASSLSPGTGNSGNTIYF.